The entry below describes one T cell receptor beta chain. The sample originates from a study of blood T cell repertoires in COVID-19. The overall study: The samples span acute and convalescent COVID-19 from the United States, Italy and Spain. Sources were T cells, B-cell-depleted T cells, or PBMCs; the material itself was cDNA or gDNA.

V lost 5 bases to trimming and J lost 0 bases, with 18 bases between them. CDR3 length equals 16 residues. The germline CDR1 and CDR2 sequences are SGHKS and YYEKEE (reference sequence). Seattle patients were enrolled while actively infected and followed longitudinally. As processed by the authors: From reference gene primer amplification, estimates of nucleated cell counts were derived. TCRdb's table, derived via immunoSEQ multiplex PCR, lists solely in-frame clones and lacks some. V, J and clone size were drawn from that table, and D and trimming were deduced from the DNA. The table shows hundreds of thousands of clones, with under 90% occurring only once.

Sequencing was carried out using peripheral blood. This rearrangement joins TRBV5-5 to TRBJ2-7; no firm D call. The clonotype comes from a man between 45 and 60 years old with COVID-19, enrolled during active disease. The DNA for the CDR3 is TGTGCCAGCAGGTTGCGGTTTGAGCCGAGCTCCTACGAGCAGTACTTC. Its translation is CASRLRFEPSSYEQYF.